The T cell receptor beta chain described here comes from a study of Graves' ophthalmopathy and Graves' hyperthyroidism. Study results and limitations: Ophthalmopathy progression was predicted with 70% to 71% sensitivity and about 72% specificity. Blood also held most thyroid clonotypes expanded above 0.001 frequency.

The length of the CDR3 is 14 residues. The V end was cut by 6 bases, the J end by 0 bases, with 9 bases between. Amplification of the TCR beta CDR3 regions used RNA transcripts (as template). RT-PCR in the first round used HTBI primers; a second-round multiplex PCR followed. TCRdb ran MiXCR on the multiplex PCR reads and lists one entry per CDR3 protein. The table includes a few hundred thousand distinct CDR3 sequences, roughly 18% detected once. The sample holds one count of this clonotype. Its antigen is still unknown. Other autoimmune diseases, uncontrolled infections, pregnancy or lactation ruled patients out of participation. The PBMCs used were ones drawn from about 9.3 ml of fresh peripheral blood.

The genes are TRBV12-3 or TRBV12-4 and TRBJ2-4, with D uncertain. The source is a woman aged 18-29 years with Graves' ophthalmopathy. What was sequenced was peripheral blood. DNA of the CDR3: TGTGCCAGCAGAGAAAAACTAGCCAAAAACATTCAGTACTTC. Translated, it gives CASREKLAKNIQYF.